This T cell receptor beta chain was retrieved from a study of T cells in Graves' hyperthyroidism and ophthalmopathy. Whole-study context: Any treatment followed the collection of peripheral blood at initial diagnosis. Whole-study findings and limits: Blood samples included most of the expanded thyroid clonotypes exceeding 0.001. Prediction of ophthalmopathy progression came a median around 6 months pre-onset.

The CDR3 totals 17 residues. The J segment lost 4 bases and the V segment lost 2 bases, leaving 11 bases of the junction unmatched. Germline loops: CDR1 MNHNY, CDR2 SVGAGI (reference sequence). This clonotype was recorded many times. Its target is not known. Amplified TCR beta CDR3 regions came from RNA transcripts. The HTBI primer set was used in a first-round RT-PCR of the TCR CDR3. TCRdb independently ran MiXCR on the multiplex PCR reads; one entry per CDR3 protein. The data show some 300,000 distinct CDR3 sequences, roughly 13% seen once. The receptor was derived from a woman between 40 and 55 years old with Graves' hyperthyroidism. Input material: blood. The J gene is TRBJ2-3, the V gene TRBV6-6; 8 bases agree with TRBD2. CDR3 nucleotides: TGTGCCAGCAGTTACGTCGGGTCTAGCGGGTCCCCAGATACGCAGTATTTT. Amino acid sequence: CASSYVGSSGSPDTQYF.